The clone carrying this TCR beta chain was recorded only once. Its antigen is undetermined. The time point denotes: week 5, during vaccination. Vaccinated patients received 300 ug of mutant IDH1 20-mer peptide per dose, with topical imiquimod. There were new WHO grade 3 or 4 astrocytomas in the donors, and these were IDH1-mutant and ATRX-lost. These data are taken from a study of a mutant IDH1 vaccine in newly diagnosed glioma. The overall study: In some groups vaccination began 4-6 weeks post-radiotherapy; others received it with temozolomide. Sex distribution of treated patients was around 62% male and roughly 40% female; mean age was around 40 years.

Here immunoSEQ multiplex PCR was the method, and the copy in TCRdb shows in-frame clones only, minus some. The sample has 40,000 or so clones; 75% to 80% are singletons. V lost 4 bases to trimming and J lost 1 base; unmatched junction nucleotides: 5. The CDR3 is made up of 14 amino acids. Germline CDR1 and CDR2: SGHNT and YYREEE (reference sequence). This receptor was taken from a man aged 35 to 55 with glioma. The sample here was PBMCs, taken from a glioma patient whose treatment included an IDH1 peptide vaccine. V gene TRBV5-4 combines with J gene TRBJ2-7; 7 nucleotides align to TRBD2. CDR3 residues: CASSTAGLSYEQYF. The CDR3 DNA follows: TGTGCCAGCAGCACAGCGGGGCTGTCCTACGAGCAGTACTTC. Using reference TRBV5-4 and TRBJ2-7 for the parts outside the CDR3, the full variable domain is ETGVTQSPTHLIKTRGQQVTLRCSSQSGHNTVSWYQQALGQGPQFIFQYYREEENGRGNFPPRFSGLQFPNYSSELNVNALELDDSALYLCASSTAGLSYEQYFGPGTRLTVT.